This TCR beta chain was retrieved from a study of monozygotic twins with inflammatory bowel disease. The V gene's germline CDR1 is DFQATT and CDR2 SNEGSKA (reference sequence). There are 12 residues in the CDR3. Each CDR3 protein gets one entry in TCRdb, which reprocessed the 5' RACE reads and gives no DNA. This table lists about 450,000 distinct CDR3 sequences. The rearrangement links TRBV20-1 to TRBJ1-6; the D gene TCRdb calls, TRBD1, cannot be checked with no DNA. The clonotype originates from a human donor with ulcerative colitis or Crohn's disease, or a healthy co-twin of an affected twin (not recorded which). The sequencing input was blood. The CDR3 here is CSARVGPWALHF.